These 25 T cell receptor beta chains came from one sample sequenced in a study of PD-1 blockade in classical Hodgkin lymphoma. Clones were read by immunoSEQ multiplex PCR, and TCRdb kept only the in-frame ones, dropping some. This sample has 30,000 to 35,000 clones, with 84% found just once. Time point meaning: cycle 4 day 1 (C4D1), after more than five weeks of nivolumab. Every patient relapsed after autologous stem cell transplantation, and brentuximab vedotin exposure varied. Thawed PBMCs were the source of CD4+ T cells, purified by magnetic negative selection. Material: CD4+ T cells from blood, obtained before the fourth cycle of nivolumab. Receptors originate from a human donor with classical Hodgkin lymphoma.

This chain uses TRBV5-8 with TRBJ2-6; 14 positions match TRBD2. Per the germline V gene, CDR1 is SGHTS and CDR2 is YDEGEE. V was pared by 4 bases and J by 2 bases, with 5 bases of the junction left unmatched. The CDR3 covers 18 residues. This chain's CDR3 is CASSQGLAGEAGANVLTF. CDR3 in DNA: TGTGCCAGCAGCCAGGGACTAGCGGGGGAGGCTGGGGCCAACGTCCTGACTTTC.

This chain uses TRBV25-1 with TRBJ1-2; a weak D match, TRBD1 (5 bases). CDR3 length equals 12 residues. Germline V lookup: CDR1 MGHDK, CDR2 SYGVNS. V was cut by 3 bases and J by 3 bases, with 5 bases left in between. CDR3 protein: CASSEGDYGYTF. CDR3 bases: TGTGCCAGCAGTGAGGGGGACTATGGCTACACCTTC.

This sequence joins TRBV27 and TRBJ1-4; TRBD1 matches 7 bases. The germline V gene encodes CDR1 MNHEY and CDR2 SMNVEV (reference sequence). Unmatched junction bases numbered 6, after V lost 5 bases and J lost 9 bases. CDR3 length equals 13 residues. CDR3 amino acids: CASSVQGRKKLFF. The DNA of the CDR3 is TGTGCCAGCAGTGTACAGGGGAGGAAAAAACTGTTTTTT.

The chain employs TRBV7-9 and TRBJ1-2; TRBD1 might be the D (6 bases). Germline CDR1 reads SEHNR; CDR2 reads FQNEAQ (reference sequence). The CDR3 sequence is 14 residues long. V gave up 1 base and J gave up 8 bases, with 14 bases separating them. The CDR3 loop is CASSLVATGPGYTF. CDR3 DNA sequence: TGTGCCAGCAGCTTAGTGGCCACAGGGCCCGGCTACACCTTC.

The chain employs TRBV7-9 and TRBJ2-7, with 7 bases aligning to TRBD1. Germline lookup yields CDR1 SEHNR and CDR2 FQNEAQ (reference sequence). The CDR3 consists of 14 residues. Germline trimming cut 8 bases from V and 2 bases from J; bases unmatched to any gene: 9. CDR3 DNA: TGTGCCAGCGGGACGGACAGGCCCACCTACGAGCAGTACTTC. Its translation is CASGTDRPTYEQYF.

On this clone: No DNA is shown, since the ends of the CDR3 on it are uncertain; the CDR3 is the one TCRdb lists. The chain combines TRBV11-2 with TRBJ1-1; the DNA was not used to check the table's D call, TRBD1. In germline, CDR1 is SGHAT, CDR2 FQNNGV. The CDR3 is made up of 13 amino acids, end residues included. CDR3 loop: CASSFGPGTEAFF.

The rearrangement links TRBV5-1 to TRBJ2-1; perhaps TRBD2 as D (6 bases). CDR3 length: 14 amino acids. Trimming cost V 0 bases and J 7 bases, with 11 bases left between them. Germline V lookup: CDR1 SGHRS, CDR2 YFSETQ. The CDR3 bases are TGCGCCAGCAGCTTGGAACTCCGGGAGAATGAGCAGTTCTTC. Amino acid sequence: CASSLELRENEQFF.

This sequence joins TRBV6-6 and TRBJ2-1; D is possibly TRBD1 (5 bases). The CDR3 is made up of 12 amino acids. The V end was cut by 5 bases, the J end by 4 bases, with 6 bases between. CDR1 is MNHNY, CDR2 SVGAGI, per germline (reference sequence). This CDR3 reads CASSRQYNEQFF. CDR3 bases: TGTGCCAGCAGTCGACAGTACAATGAGCAGTTCTTC.

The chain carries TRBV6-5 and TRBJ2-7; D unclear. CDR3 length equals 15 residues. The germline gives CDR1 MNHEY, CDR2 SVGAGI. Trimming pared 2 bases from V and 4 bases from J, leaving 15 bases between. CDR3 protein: CASSYLTSGEYEQYF. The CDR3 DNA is TGTGCCAGCAGTTACCTGACATCGGGCGAGTACGAGCAGTACTTC.

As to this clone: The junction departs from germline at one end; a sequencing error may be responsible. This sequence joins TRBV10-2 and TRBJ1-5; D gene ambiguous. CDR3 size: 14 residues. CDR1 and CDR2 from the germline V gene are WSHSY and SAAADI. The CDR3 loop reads CASSQSNSNQPQHF. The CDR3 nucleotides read TGCGCCAGCAGTCAGTCCAATAGCAATCAGCCCCAGCATTTT.

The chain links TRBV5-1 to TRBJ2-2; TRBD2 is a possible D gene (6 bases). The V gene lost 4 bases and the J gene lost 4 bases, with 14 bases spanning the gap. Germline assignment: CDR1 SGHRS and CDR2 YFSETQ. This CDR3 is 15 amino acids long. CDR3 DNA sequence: TGCGCCAGCAGCCCAAGGGAGGACGGCACCGGGGAGCTGTTTTTT. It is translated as CASSPREDGTGELFF.

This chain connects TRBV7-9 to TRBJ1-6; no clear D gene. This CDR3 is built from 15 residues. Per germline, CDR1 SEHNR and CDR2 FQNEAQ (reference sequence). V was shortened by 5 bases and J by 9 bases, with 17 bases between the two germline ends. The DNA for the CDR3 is TGTGCCAGCAGCCCCCTCCCGGGCCTTGCTTCACCCCTCCACTTT. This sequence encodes CASSPLPGLASPLHF.

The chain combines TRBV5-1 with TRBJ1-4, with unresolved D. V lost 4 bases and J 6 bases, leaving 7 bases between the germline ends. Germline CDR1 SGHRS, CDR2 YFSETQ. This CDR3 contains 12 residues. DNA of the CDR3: TGCGCCAGCAGCGGCGAACATGAAAAACTGTTTTTT. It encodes CASSGEHEKLFF.

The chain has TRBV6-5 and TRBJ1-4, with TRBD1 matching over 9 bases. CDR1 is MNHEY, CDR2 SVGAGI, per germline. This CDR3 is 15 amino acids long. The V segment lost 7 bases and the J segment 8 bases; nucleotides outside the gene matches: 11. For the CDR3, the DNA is TGTGCCAGCAACCTACCGGGACAGGGTACAGAAAAACTGTTTTTT. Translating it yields CASNLPGQGTEKLFF.

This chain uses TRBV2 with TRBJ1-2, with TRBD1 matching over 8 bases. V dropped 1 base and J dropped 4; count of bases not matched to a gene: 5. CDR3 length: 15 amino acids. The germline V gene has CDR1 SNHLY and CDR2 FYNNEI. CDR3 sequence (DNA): TGTGCCAGCAGTGAAGTGTCAGGGGGCGCCTATGGCTACACCTTC. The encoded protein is CASSEVSGGAYGYTF.

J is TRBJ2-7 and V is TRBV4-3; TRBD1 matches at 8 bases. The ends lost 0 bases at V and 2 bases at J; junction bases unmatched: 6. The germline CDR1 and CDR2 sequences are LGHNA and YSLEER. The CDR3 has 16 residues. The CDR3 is CASSQDGTGGTYEQYF. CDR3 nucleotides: TGCGCCAGCAGCCAAGATGGTACAGGGGGGACCTACGAGCAGTACTTC.

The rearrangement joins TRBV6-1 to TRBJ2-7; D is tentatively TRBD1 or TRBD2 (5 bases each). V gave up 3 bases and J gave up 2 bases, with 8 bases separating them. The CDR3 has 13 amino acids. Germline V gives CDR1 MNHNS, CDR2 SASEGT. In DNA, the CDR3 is TGTGCCAGCAGTGACCCGGGGCCCTACGAGCAGTACTTC. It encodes CASSDPGPYEQYF.

CDR3 sequence: CASSFKAGTDTQYF. The DNA of the CDR3 is TGTGCCAGCAGCTTCAAAGCGGGCACAGATACGCAGTATTTT. This sequence joins TRBV7-9 and TRBJ2-3; D perhaps matches TRBD2 (5 bases). V lost 3 bases and J lost 1, with 8 bases in between. The germline gives CDR1 SEHNR, CDR2 FQNEAQ (reference sequence). The CDR3 totals 14 residues.

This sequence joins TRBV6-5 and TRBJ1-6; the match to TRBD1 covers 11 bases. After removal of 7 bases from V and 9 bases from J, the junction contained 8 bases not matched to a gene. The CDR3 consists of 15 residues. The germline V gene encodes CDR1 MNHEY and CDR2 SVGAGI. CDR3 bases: TGTGCCAGCACCAAAGGGGACAGGGGGAGTTCACCCCTCCACTTT. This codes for CASTKGDRGSSPLHF.

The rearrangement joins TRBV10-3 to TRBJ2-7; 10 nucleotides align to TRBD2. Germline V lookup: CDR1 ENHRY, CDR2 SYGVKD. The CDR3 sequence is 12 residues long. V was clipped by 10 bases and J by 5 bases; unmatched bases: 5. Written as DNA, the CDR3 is TGTGCCACCGGGACTAGCGCCCACGAGCAGTACTTC. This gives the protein CATGTSAHEQYF.

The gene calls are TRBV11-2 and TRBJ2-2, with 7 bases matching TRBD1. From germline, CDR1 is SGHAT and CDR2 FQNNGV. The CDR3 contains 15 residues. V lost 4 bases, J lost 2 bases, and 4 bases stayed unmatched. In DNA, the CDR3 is TGTGCCAGCAGCTCAGACAGGGTAAACACCGGGGAGCTGTTTTTT. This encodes CASSSDRVNTGELFF. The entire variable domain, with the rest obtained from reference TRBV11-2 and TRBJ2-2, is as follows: EAGVAQSPRYKIIEKRQSVAFWCNPISGHATLYWYQQILGQGPKLLIQFQNNGVVDDSQLPKDRFSAERLKGVDSTLKIQPAKLEDSAVYLCASSSDRVNTGELFFGEGSRLTVL.

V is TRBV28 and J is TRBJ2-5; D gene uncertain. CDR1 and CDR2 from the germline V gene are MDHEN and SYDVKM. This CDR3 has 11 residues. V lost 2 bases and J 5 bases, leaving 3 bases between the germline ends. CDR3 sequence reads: CASSLLETQYF. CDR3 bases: TGTGCCAGCAGTTTACTCGAGACCCAGTACTTC.

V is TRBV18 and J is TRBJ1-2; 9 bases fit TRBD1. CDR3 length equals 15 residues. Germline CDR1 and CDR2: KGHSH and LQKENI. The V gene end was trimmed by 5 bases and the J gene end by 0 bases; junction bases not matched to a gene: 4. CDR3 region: CASSIGQGTNYGYTF. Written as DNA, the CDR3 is TGTGCCAGCTCAATCGGACAGGGGACTAACTATGGCTACACCTTC.

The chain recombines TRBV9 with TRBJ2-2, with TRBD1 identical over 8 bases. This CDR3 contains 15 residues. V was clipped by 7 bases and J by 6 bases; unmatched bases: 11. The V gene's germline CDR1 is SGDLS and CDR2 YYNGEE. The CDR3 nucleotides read TGTGCCAGCGCCACCCCCTGGACAGGGTCCGGGGAGCTGTTTTTT. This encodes CASATPWTGSGELFF. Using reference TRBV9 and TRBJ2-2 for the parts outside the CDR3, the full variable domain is DSGVTQTPKHLITATGQRVTLRCSPRSGDLSVYWYQQSLDQGLQFLIQYYNGEERAKGNILERFSAQQFPDLHSELNLSSLELGDSALYFCASATPWTGSGELFFGEGSRLTVL.

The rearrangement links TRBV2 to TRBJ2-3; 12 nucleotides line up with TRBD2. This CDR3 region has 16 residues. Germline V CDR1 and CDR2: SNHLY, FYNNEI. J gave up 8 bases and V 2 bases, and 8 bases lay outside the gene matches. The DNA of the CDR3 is TGTGCCAGCAGTGAATCCCTAGCGGGGGGGCAGGGTACGCAGTATTTT. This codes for CASSESLAGGQGTQYF. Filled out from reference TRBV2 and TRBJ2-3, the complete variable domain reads EPEVTQTPSHQVTQMGQEVILRCVPISNHLYFYWYRQILGQKVEFLVSFYNNEISEKSEIFDDQFSVERPDGSNFTLKIRSTKLEDSAMYFCASSESLAGGQGTQYFGPGTRLTVL.